A single sample gave rise to the 7 T cell receptor beta chains below, sequenced in a study of response to subunit inactivated influenza vaccine. One entry per CDR3 protein results from TCRdb running MiXCR on the RT-PCR reads. The repertoire holds roughly 170,000 distinct CDR3 sequences, with nearly 9.5% as singletons. The sequencing here drew on non-naive T cells sorted from PBMCs, taken on the day of vaccination. The source is a man in his fifties who received an inactivated influenza vaccine.

This clonotype was detected a few times. V and J are TRBV3-1 and TRBJ1-1, with D unclear. CDR3 size: 12 residues. Germline V gene sequence: CDR1 LGHDT, CDR2 YNNKEL (reference sequence). The V end was cut by 4 bases, the J end by 5 bases, with 8 bases between. CDR3 loop: CASSPGRTEAFF. DNA for the CDR3: TGTGCCAGCAGCCCCGGGAGGACTGAAGCTTTCTTT.

This sequence joins TRBV6-1 and TRBJ1-6, with TRBD1 as a possible D gene (6 bases). There are 13 residues in the CDR3. The V end was cut by 7 bases, the J end by 7 bases, with 11 bases between. The germline gives CDR1 MNHNS, CDR2 SASEGT. For the CDR3, the DNA is TGTGCCAGCAAGGGGGAGAACAATTCACCCCTCCACTTT. This encodes CASKGENNSPLHF.

There are a few counts of this clonotype. The rearrangement uses TRBV9 and TRBJ2-3, with D possibly TRBD2 on 6 matching bases. Germline values: CDR1 SGDLS, CDR2 YYNGEE. The CDR3 has 14 residues. The V gene lost 3 bases and the J gene lost 2 bases, with 10 bases spanning the gap. Here the CDR3 DNA reads TGTGCCAGCAGCGCCGCGGGGTTCACAGATACGCAGTATTTT. Protein: CASSAAGFTDTQYF.

The gene calls are TRBV20-1 and TRBJ1-2; D is ambiguous. Trimming shortened V by 7 bases and J by 2 bases, and 14 bases separated the two germline ends. CDR1 and CDR2 from the germline V gene are DFQATT and SNEGSKA (reference sequence). CDR3 size: 13 residues. The CDR3: CSVLFMGNYGYTF. The CDR3 DNA follows: TGCAGTGTATTATTTATGGGGAACTATGGCTACACCTTC.

Comment on this clonotype: A much more abundant neighbour one base away suggests this may be a read error. This chain uses TRBV7-6 with TRBJ2-3; the match to TRBD2 covers 7 bases. The CDR3 length is 13 residues. Germline assignment: CDR1 SGHVS and CDR2 FNYEAQ. DNA of the CDR3: TGTCCCAGCAAACGGGGGGGCACAGATACGCAGTATTTT. Protein: CPSKRGGTDTQYF.

The chain joins TRBV20-1 to TRBJ1-6; the D gene is possibly TRBD1 (5 bases). Germline V CDR1 and CDR2: DFQATT, SNEGSKA (reference sequence). CDR3 length: 16 residues. With 1 base removed from V and 7 bases from J, the gap between germline ends came to 17 bases. The CDR3 bases are TGCAGTGCTAGAGCCCCTCCGGACACTTGGAATTCACCCCTCCACTTT. Amino acids: CSARAPPDTWNSPLHF.

This clonotype appeared a few times. This chain links TRBV6-2 or TRBV6-3 with TRBJ1-2; TRBD1 is a possible D gene (6 bases). V lost 5 bases and J 4 bases, leaving 14 bases between the germline ends. Germline loops: CDR1 MNHEY, CDR2 SVGEGT. The CDR3 loop spans 14 amino acids. CDR3 protein: CASSPPRDTYGYTF. The CDR3 DNA follows: TGTGCCAGCAGTCCCCCCCGGGACACCTATGGCTACACCTTC.